This is a list of T cell receptor beta chains from one sample in a study of OX40 agonist ivuxolimab in advanced cancers. The protocol was immunoSEQ multiplex PCR, while the TCRdb copy is restricted to in-frame clones and leaves out a portion. The sample has about 64,000 clones, around 90% seen once. The specimen was CD4+ or CD8+ T cells sorted from blood, collected in a trial of the OX40 agonist ivuxolimab. Receptor source: an adult with an advanced solid tumor such as melanoma, head and neck, liver or kidney cancer. CDR3s include the opening cysteine and the closing phenylalanine or tryptophan. A D gene is named only where the DNA matches it firmly. Only some rows state a clone size, as once, few, many or a class for expanded clones.

d_call,v_call,clone_size,j_call,cdr3_nt,cdr3_aa
-,TRBV25-1,-,TRBJ2-1,TGTGCCAGCAGAAACGGGGGCGGGAATACCTACAATGAGCAGTTCTTC,CASRNGGGNTYNEQFF
TRBD1,TRBV28,-,TRBJ1-5,TGTGCCAGCAGCTCGGGACAGGGGGATCAGCCCCAGCATTTT,CASSSGQGDQPQHF
-,TRBV11-1,-,TRBJ2-7,TGTGCCAGCAGTCTACTAGCAACCTACGAGCAGTACTTC,CASSLLATYEQYF
-,TRBV28,once,TRBJ1-2,TGTGCCAGCAGTTTAGGCTACCCCCTCGGGATCTATGGCTACACCTTC,CASSLGYPLGIYGYTF
-,TRBV19,-,TRBJ1-2,TGTGCCAGTAGCCCCGGGGCCACCGGAAGTGGCTACACCTTC,CASSPGATGSGYTF
TRBD1,TRBV5-1,-,TRBJ2-7,TGCGCCAGCAGCTTCGAGAACAGGGGGCATGGGGAGCAGTACTTC,CASSFENRGHGEQYF
-,TRBV2,-,TRBJ1-2,TGTGCCAGCAGAGAAAGGGGGGTGATCTATGGCTACACCTTC,CASRERGVIYGYTF
TRBD1,TRBV7-7,-,TRBJ2-5,TGTGCTAGCAGCATCGGGACAGTCGGGCAAGAGACCCAGTACTTC,CASSIGTVGQETQYF
-,TRBV5-1,-,TRBJ2-1,TGCGCCAGCAGGGACCATACCTCCTACAATGAGCAGTTCTTC,CASRDHTSYNEQFF
TRBD2,TRBV5-1,-,TRBJ2-7,TGCGCCAGCAGCTTGGGACTAGCCGGCGAGCAGTACTTC,CASSLGLAGEQYF
-,TRBV28,-,TRBJ1-1,TGTGCCAGCAGTCCCGCAGGCCGCGAGGGGACTGAAGCTTTCTTT,CASSPAGREGTEAFF
TRBD2,TRBV6-4,-,TRBJ2-7,TGTGCCAGCAGTGGTAATTACGGACTAGCAGAGCCCGGAGCCGGCTACGAGCAGTACTTC,CASSGNYGLAEPGAGYEQYF
TRBD1,TRBV25-1,-,TRBJ1-6,TGTGCCTCCAGGGGGCCCAAAGGGTCACCCCTCCACTTT,CASRGPKGSPLHF
TRBD1,TRBV19,-,TRBJ1-1,TGTGCCAGTAACCTCGACAGGGTCGGTCGAGCTTTCTTT,CASNLDRVGRAFF
-,TRBV20-1,-,TRBJ1-2,TGCAGTGCTAGAGATAAGCAATACACCTTC,CSARDKQYTF
-,TRBV9,-,TRBJ2-2,TGTGCCAGCAGCGTAGGTACGAGCGGCGACACCGGGGAGCTGTTTTTT,CASSVGTSGDTGELFF
-,TRBV5-1,-,TRBJ2-4,TGCGCCAGCAGCTTGGTTGGGCAGGGGGCCAAAAACATTCAGTACTTC,CASSLVGQGAKNIQYF
-,TRBV7-3,-,TRBJ2-1,TGTGCCAGCAGGATCGTGGGTGAGCAGTTCTTC,CASRIVGEQFF
-,TRBV5-1,-,TRBJ1-4,TGCGCCAGCAGCCTCCAGAGTGGTTCTAATGAAAAACTGTTTTTT,CASSLQSGSNEKLFF
TRBD1,TRBV10-1,-,TRBJ2-3,TGCGCCAGCAGTCCCCGACAGGGACACACAGATACGCAGTATTTT,CASSPRQGHTDTQYF
-,TRBV18,-,TRBJ1-5,TGTGCCAGCTCACGACAGAGTGGCACGGTGGACAATCAGCCCCAGCATTTT,CASSRQSGTVDNQPQHF
-,TRBV21-1,-,TRBJ2-1,TGTGCCAGCAGCCAGTCAGGGGGCCACAATGAGCAGTTCTTC,CASSQSGGHNEQFF
TRBD1,TRBV6-1,-,TRBJ1-5,TGTGCCAGCAGTGACGGACAGGGCCAGAATCAGCCCCAGCATTTT,CASSDGQGQNQPQHF
TRBD2,TRBV5-1,-,TRBJ2-1,TGCGCCAGCAGCTCGGGACTAGCGGGAGGGCGGAGGTACAATGAGCAGTTCTTC,CASSSGLAGGRRYNEQFF
-,TRBV5-1,-,TRBJ1-1,TGCGCCAGCAGGACGAACACTGAAGCTTTCTTT,CASRTNTEAFF
TRBD2,TRBV5-1,once,TRBJ2-2,TGCGCCAGCAGAAACCCGGGACTAGCGCTTACCGGGGAGCTGTTTTTT,CASRNPGLALTGELFF
-,TRBV6-5,-,TRBJ2-7,TGTGCCAGCAGTTACTCGGCAGCCCACTACGAGCAGTACTTC,CASSYSAAHYEQYF
TRBD1,TRBV4-1,-,TRBJ1-5,TGCGCCAGCAGCACCGGACAGGGAAATCAGCCCCAGCATTTT,CASSTGQGNQPQHF
TRBD2,TRBV5-1,-,TRBJ2-3,TGCGCCAGCAGCTTGTTCCGGGAGGGCCAGGCAGATACGCAGTATTTT,CASSLFREGQADTQYF
-,TRBV9,-,TRBJ2-3,TGTGCCAGCAGCGTTTCTGGGGACACAGATACGCAGTATTTT,CASSVSGDTDTQYF
-,TRBV7-2,-,TRBJ2-5,TGTGCCAGCAGCTCAGGGGGGGCCCGCGGGGAGACCCAGTACTTC,CASSSGGARGETQYF
TRBD1,TRBV5-1,-,TRBJ2-7,TGCGCCAGCAGCAAAGATGGACAGGGGGAGACCCACGAGCAGTACTTC,CASSKDGQGETHEQYF